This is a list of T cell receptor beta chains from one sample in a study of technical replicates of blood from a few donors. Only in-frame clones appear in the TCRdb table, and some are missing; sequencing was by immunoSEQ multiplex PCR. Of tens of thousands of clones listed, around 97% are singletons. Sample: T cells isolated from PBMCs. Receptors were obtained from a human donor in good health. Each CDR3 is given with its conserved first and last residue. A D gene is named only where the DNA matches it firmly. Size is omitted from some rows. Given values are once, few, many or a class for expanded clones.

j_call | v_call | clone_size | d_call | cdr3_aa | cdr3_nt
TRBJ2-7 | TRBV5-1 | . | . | CASSYPGVYEQYF | TGCGCCAGCAGCTATCCCGGGGTTTACGAGCAGTACTTC
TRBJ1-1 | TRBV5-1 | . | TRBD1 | CASSFGLRQGATEAFF | TGCGCCAGCAGCTTCGGTCTCCGCCAGGGGGCCACTGAAGCTTTCTTT
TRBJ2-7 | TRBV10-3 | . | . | CAISEGALRYEQYF | TGTGCCATCAGTGAGGGGGCCCTGCGCTACGAGCAGTACTTC
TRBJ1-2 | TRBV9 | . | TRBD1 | CASSPSTGYYGYTF | TGTGCCAGCAGCCCGTCGACAGGGTACTATGGCTACACCTTC
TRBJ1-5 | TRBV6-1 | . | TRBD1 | CASSELGQGHQPQHF | TGTGCCAGCAGTGAGTTAGGACAGGGACATCAGCCCCAGCATTTT
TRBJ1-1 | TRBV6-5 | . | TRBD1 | CATLRGQGGTEAFF | TGTGCCACTCTTAGAGGACAGGGGGGCACTGAAGCTTTCTTT
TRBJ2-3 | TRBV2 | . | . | CASSELGTTSTDTQYF | TGTGCCAGCAGTGAACTGGGGACAACTAGCACAGATACGCAGTATTTT
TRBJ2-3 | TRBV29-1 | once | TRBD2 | CSVADTTSAGDTQYF | TGCAGCGTTGCCGATACAACTAGCGCCGGAGATACGCAGTATTTT
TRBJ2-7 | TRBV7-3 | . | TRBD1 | CASSPGTGIYEQYF | TGTGCCAGCAGCCCCGGGACAGGGATCTACGAGCAGTACTTC
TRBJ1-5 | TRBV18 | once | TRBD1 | CASSSGQGGNQPQHF | TGTGCCAGCTCATCTGGACAGGGAGGCAATCAGCCCCAGCATTTT
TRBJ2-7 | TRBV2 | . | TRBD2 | CASLLTSKVEQYF | TGTGCCAGCTTGCTGACTAGCAAAGTCGAGCAGTACTTC
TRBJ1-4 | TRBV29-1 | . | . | CSVGGREGEKLFF | TGCAGCGTTGGCGGCAGGGAAGGTGAAAAACTGTTTTTT
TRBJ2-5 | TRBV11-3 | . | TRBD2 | CASSFSGGRETQYF | TGTGCCAGCAGCTTTAGCGGGGGCCGGGAGACCCAGTACTTC
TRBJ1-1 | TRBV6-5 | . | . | CASSPYPGSAEAFF | TGTGCCAGCAGTCCATACCCGGGGTCCGCTGAAGCTTTCTTT
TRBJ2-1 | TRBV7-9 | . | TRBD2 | CASSPATSGSSYNEQFF | TGTGCCAGCAGCCCAGCCACTAGCGGAAGCTCCTACAATGAGCAGTTCTTC
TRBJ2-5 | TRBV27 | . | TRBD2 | CASSVGRWGGETQYF | TGTGCCAGCAGTGTGGGACGGTGGGGGGGGGAGACCCAGTACTTC